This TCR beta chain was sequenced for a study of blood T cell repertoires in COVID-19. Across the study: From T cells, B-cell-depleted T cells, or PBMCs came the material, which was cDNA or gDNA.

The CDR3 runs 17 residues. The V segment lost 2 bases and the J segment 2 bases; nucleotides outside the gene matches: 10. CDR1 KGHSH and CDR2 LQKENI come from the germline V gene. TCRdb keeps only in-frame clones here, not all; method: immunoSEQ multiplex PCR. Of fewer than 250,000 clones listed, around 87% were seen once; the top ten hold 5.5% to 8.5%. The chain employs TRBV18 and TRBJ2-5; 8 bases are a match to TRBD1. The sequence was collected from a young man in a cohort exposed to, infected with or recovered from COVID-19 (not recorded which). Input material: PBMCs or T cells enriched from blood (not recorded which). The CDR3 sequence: CASSPLPGGYTQETQYF. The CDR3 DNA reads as TGTGCCAGCTCACCATTACCAGGGGGCTATACGCAAGAGACCCAGTACTTC. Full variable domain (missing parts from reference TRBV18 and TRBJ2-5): NAGVMQNPRHLVRRRGQEARLRCSPMKGHSHVYWYRQLPEEGLKFMVYLQKENIIDESGMPKERFSAEFPKEGPSILRIQQVVRGDSAAYFCASSPLPGGYTQETQYFGPGTRLLVL.